This TCR beta chain stems from a study of control samples from healthy donors and cancer patients. V lost 6 bases, J lost 1 base, and 6 bases stayed unmatched. CDR1 and CDR2 from the germline V gene are MNHEY and SVGAGI. This CDR3 region has 15 residues. Only in-frame clones appear in the TCRdb table, and some are missing; sequencing was by immunoSEQ multiplex PCR. The sample contains about 130,000 clones, 85% to 95% of which appear only once. Sequencing used blood. The receptor was isolated from a man aged 25 to 40 in good health. The J gene is TRBJ1-1, the V gene TRBV6-5, with TRBD1 matching 9 bases. The DNA of the CDR3 is TGTGCCAGCAGGACCACAGGGGGCGGGAACACTGAAGCTTTCTTT. Its protein is CASRTTGGGNTEAFF.